What follows describes a single TCR beta chain. The CDR3 is 17 amino acids. J was trimmed by 6 bases and V by 0 bases; bases with no gene match: 12. The data originate from a study of blood T cell repertoires in COVID-19. The authors' processing: The assay estimated nucleated cells by amplifying reference gene primers. Data came from immunoSEQ multiplex PCR; TCRdb stores just in-frame clones and leaves some out. Clone size and V and J calls were adopted from that table, with D and trimming inferred from the DNA. The data hold tens of thousands of clones, with around three quarters observed a single time.

This clonotype was obtained from a human donor in a cohort sampled during active COVID-19. The J gene is TRBJ2-7, the V gene TRBV6-7, with 9 bases aligning to TRBD2. TRBV6-7 qualifies as an ORF whose function is uncertain. The sample was peripheral blood. CDR3 protein: CASSYSLIAGEAPEQYF. CDR3 sequence (DNA): TGTGCCAGCAGTTACTCCTTAATAGCGGGAGAAGCGCCCGAGCAGTACTTC.